This entry features one T cell receptor beta chain sequence. The source of the sample is a study of cytomegalovirus exposure and HLA in healthy donors. The PCR made use of 60 Vbeta and 13 Jbeta primers. Libraries were prepared by immunoSEQ multiplex PCR; TCRdb keeps only in-frame clonotypes and omits some of them. The sample consists of about 200,000 clones, over 75% of them appearing once. V was clipped by 3 bases and J by 5 bases; unmatched bases: 11. CDR1 is KGHSH, CDR2 LQKENI, per germline. This CDR3 spans 18 amino acids. This sequence was found in a woman younger than 45 in good health and CMV-seronegative. V gene TRBV18 combines with J gene TRBJ2-2; 11 nucleotides align to TRBD2. Material for sequencing was PBMCs. DNA of the CDR3: TGTGCCAGCTCACCGATAACCGGGACTAGCGGTGGGACCGGGGAGCTGTTTTTT. Residues: CASSPITGTSGGTGELFF.